The 18 T cell receptor beta chains below all came from one sample that was sequenced in a study of identical twins. TCRdb reprocessed the 5' RACE reads with MiXCR, giving one entry per CDR3 protein. The sample holds 520,000 or so distinct CDR3 sequences, approximately 22% seen once. These data also featured in a second study, about T cells expressing NK-cell markers.

The sequencing sample was made of CD4+ T cells sorted from blood. The receptors stem from a woman under 30 in good health.

The rearrangement joins TRBV12-3 or TRBV12-4 to TRBJ1-1, with D maybe TRBD1 (5 bases). The CDR3 is 14 residues long. The V gene lost 4 bases and the J gene lost 4 bases, with 13 bases spanning the gap. The CDR3 protein is CASSYTGRGTEAFF. The DNA of the CDR3 is TGTGCCAGCAGTTACACTGGAAGGGGCACTGAAGCTTTCTTT.

The rearrangement uses TRBV20-1 and TRBJ2-7; the D gene is possibly TRBD1 (5 bases). There are 15 residues in the CDR3. Germline V gives CDR1 DFQATT, CDR2 SNEGSKA (reference sequence). V lost 6 bases, J lost 3 bases, and 21 bases lay in between. The CDR3 loop is CSAPTWGSGNYEQYF. The DNA of the CDR3 is TGCAGTGCCCCCACTTGGGGATCAGGGAACTACGAGCAGTACTTC.

This clonotype was recorded a few times. The chain couples TRBV12-3 or TRBV12-4 to TRBJ1-1; the D is unclear. V was shortened by 6 bases and J by 8 bases, with 19 bases between the two germline ends. This CDR3 contains 14 residues. Here the CDR3 reads CASSPFDLPEEAFF. Here the CDR3 DNA reads TGTGCCAGCAGCCCTTTTGACCTGCCCGAAGAAGCTTTCTTT.

This chain uses TRBV20-1 with TRBJ1-4; 9 positions match TRBD1. V was clipped by 2 bases and J by 7 bases; unmatched bases: 11. Germline CDR1 reads DFQATT; CDR2 reads SNEGSKA (reference sequence). This CDR3 region has 16 residues. The CDR3 sequence: CSARSLTGGAGEKLFF. CDR3 DNA sequence: TGCAGTGCTAGATCCCTTACAGGGGGCGCGGGTGAAAAACTGTTTTTT.

This clonotype showed up many times. The rearrangement joins TRBV9 to TRBJ2-3; TRBD1 is a possible D gene (6 bases). Germline V gene sequence: CDR1 SGDLS, CDR2 YYNGEE. The CDR3 runs to 14 residues. V was shortened by 3 bases and J by 1 base, with 9 bases between the two germline ends. This CDR3 is CASSASGGTDTQYF. The CDR3 nucleotides read TGTGCCAGCAGCGCTTCAGGGGGCACAGATACGCAGTATTTT.

Only a few counts were recorded for this clonotype. The rearrangement links TRBV10-3 to TRBJ1-1; no reliable D call. The CDR3 loop spans 13 amino acids. The germline V and J ends were trimmed by 2 bases and 3 bases, with 7 bases remaining between them. Per germline, CDR1 ENHRY and CDR2 SYGVKD. The CDR3 bases are TGTGCCATCAGTGAGCGATGGGACACTGAAGCTTTCTTT. Its protein product is CAISERWDTEAFF.

This clonotype was counted only a few times. The CDR3 DNA is TGTGCCAGCAGTTCACGGCCAGGCCACAATGAGCAGTTCTTC. Translating gives CASSSRPGHNEQFF. The chain combines TRBV6-5 with TRBJ2-1; D gene uncertain. The CDR3 consists of 14 residues. Between the trimmed V and J ends, which lost 4 bases and 5 bases, there was a span of 12 bases. The germline gives CDR1 MNHEY, CDR2 SVGAGI.

V and J are TRBV10-3 and TRBJ2-7, with TRBD1 as a possible D gene (6 bases). Trimming removed 11 bases from V and 6 bases from J, with 23 bases in between. Per the germline V gene, CDR1 is ENHRY and CDR2 is SYGVKD. CDR3 size: 14 residues. The CDR3 reads CAAQRAGEYVEQYF. The DNA for the CDR3 is TGTGCCGCTCAACGGGCAGGGGAATATGTCGAGCAGTACTTC.

V and J are TRBV30 and TRBJ2-7; D is unresolved. Germline lookup yields CDR1 GTSNPN and CDR2 SVGIG (reference sequence). V gave up 0 bases and J gave up 0 bases, with 9 bases separating them. The CDR3 runs to 14 residues. The CDR3 here is CAWSVGGSSYEQYF. CDR3 bases: TGTGCCTGGAGTGTAGGCGGAAGCTCCTACGAGCAGTACTTC.

A few counts support this clonotype. The V gene is TRBV14, the J gene TRBJ2-7, with D tentatively TRBD1 or TRBD2 (7 bases each). The CDR3 covers 16 residues. CDR1 and CDR2 from the germline V gene are SGHDN and FVKESK. Trimming left V 4 bases short and J 7 bases short, with 23 bases between. This CDR3 reads CASSRGGTAGRVEQYF. The CDR3 coding sequence is TGTGCCAGCAGCCGGGGGGGGACAGCCGGCCGGGTGGAGCAGTACTTC.

The chain recombines TRBV7-2 with TRBJ2-4; a possible D gene is TRBD2 (5 bases). Germline V gene lookup returns CDR1 SGHTA and CDR2 FQGNSA. V dropped 5 bases and J dropped 6 bases, with 14 bases sitting between them. The CDR3 spans 14 residues. The CDR3 nucleotides read TGTGCCAGCAGCCTAATGACTACCACAAACATTCAGTACTTC. This encodes CASSLMTTTNIQYF.

This clonotype was seen only a few times. The J gene is TRBJ1-6, the V gene TRBV6-1, with 7 bases aligning to TRBD1. This CDR3 contains 14 residues. V gave up 6 bases and J gave up 12 bases; unmatched junction bases: 11. Looked up from germline, CDR1 is MNHNS and CDR2 is SASEGT. The CDR3 loop is CASSPQGSYQPLHF. CDR3 DNA sequence: TGTGCCAGCAGCCCACAGGGGTCCTATCAACCCCTCCACTTT.

This sequence joins TRBV10-1 and TRBJ2-1; 7 nucleotides line up with TRBD2. Germline CDR1 and CDR2: WNHNN and SYGVQD (reference sequence). The CDR3 totals 15 residues. V shed 1 base and J 6 bases; nucleotides not matched to a gene: 6. As DNA, the CDR3 is TGCGCCAGCAGTGAGTTGCTAGCGGCGAGCAATGAGCAGTTCTTC. It translates to CASSELLAASNEQFF.

The rearrangement joins TRBV11-3 to TRBJ2-2; D not resolved. V was clipped by 2 bases and J by 9 bases, with 7 bases between them. The CDR3 has 12 residues. Germline lookup yields CDR1 SGHNT and CDR2 YENEEA. This CDR3 reads CASSLQGWELFF. As DNA, the CDR3 is TGTGCCAGCAGCTTACAAGGCTGGGAGCTGTTTTTT.

This chain links TRBV29-1 with TRBJ2-1; D assignment may be TRBD1 or TRBD2 (5 bases each). The CDR3 extends over 13 amino acids. The germline gives CDR1 SQVTM, CDR2 ANQGSEA. V was shortened by 7 bases and J by 6 bases, with 16 bases between the two germline ends. CDR3 region: CSARGRGRNEQFF. The CDR3 nucleotides are TGCAGCGCCCGGGGTCGGGGACGCAATGAGCAGTTCTTC.

This clonotype was seen only a few times. The V gene is TRBV20-1, the J gene TRBJ1-2; no reliable D call. CDR1 and CDR2 from the germline V gene are DFQATT and SNEGSKA (reference sequence). The CDR3 is 12 residues long. V lost 3 bases and J lost 4, with 9 bases in between. This CDR3 is CSARGNFYGYTF. The CDR3 DNA follows: TGCAGTGCTAGGGGGAATTTCTATGGCTACACCTTC.

In its sample, this clonotype was seen many times. CDR3 protein: CSARAGGATDTQYF. The CDR3 DNA follows: TGCAGTGCTAGAGCCGGGGGAGCCACAGATACGCAGTATTTT. The chain couples TRBV20-1 to TRBJ2-3, with a possible D match to TRBD2 (6 bases). Per the germline V gene, CDR1 is DFQATT and CDR2 is SNEGSKA (reference sequence). Trimming left V 1 base short and J 2 bases short, with 10 bases between. The CDR3 is made up of 14 amino acids.

This clonotype was found a few times. The chain has TRBV5-1 and TRBJ2-3; D is possibly TRBD2 (6 bases). CDR3 length: 16 residues. V was pared by 4 bases and J by 1 base, with 16 bases between. CDR1 SGHRS and CDR2 YFSETQ come from the germline V gene. CDR3 region: CASSPQLAPGTDTQYF. The DNA of the CDR3 is TGCGCCAGCAGCCCCCAACTAGCCCCCGGCACAGATACGCAGTATTTT.